These 26 T cell receptor beta chains were all obtained from the same sample, sequenced in a study of metastatic and nonmetastatic thyroid tumors. Treatment of any kind had been given to no patient before thyroid surgery. Through MiXCR, TCRdb re-clonotyped the PCR reads. The table includes about 24,000 clones, roughly a quarter detected once. Sample: tumor tissue. The receptors derive from a male donor with papillary thyroid cancer or a benign thyroid nodule (not recorded which). Some clones in this sample may be carry-over from other donors' samples.

The chain has TRBV4-2 and TRBJ2-2; no clear D gene. The CDR3 has 13 residues. Trimming removed 2 bases from V and 4 bases from J, with 5 bases in between. The germline CDR1 and CDR2 sequences are LGHNA and YNFKEQ. The CDR3 DNA follows: TGTGCCAGCAGCCAACCTCGCACCGGGGAGCTGTTTTTT. Translated, it gives CASSQPRTGELFF.

This clone was found many times. The V call is TRBV7-8, the J call TRBJ2-2; either TRBD1 or TRBD2 may supply D (5 bases each). Germline CDR1 is SGHVS and CDR2 is FQNEAQ. CDR3 length: 11 amino acids. Between the trimmed V and J ends, which lost 7 bases and 7 bases, there was a span of 7 bases. Here the CDR3 DNA reads TGTGCCAGCACGAGGGGCGGGGAGCTGTTTTTT. Protein: CASTRGGELFF.

This clone was counted only a few times. This rearrangement joins TRBV28 to TRBJ1-3; no firm D call. This CDR3 contains 14 residues. Germline CDR1 and CDR2: MDHEN and SYDVKM. Trimming left V 3 bases short and J 8 bases short, with 14 bases between. Here the CDR3 reads CASSLCETSDTIYF. CDR3 bases: TGTGCCAGCAGTTTGTGTGAGACAAGTGACACCATATATTTT.

This clone was counted only a few times. A much larger clone lies a single base off, so this may be a read error. The chain employs TRBV29-1 and TRBJ1-1; D remains unclear. V lost 6 bases and J 4 bases, leaving 15 bases between the germline ends. Per germline, CDR1 SQVTM and CDR2 ANQGSEA. The CDR3 totals 13 residues. The CDR3 DNA reads TGCAGCGTCGCCCTACATCACGGCACTGAAGCTTTCTTT. This gives the protein CSVALHHGTEAFF.

This clone was picked up a small number of times. The chain joins TRBV27 to TRBJ1-1; no reliable D call. The germline V and J ends were trimmed by 3 bases and 1 base, with 6 bases remaining between them. Germline lookup yields CDR1 MNHEY and CDR2 SMNVEV (reference sequence). The CDR3 length is 13 residues. CDR3 in amino acids: CASSLITNTEAFF. DNA of the CDR3: TGTGCCAGCAGTTTGATCACGAACACTGAAGCTTTCTTT.

This clone was seen repeatedly, ten times or more. The chain recombines TRBV28 with TRBJ1-1, with 7 bases identical to TRBD1. The V gene's germline CDR1 is MDHEN and CDR2 SYDVKM. The junction had 6 bases not matched to a gene; V was cut back by 5 bases and J by 0 bases. The length of the CDR3 is 15 residues. The CDR3 is CASSPPGQMNTEAFF. The DNA of the CDR3 is TGTGCCAGCAGTCCACCGGGACAGATGAACACTGAAGCTTTCTTT.

The chain links TRBV2 to TRBJ2-1; 12 bases agree with TRBD2. Trimming at V came to 3 bases and at J to 0 bases, leaving 9 bases not matched to a gene. Germline-derived CDR1 and CDR2 are SNHLY and FYNNEI. The CDR3 runs 19 residues. This CDR3 is CASSDPLAGGSISYNEQFF. The CDR3 bases are TGTGCCAGCAGTGACCCACTAGCGGGAGGAAGTATCTCCTACAATGAGCAGTTCTTC.

For this clone: Possible read error: a much larger clone is one base away. This rearrangement joins TRBV7-2 to TRBJ2-5, with D maybe TRBD1 (6 bases). Germline lookup yields CDR1 SGHTA and CDR2 FQGNSA. Trimming took off 2 bases at V and 2 bases at J, with 9 bases between the two ends. The CDR3 has 14 residues. This CDR3 reads CASSLMTGQETQYF. The DNA of the CDR3 is TGTGCCAGCAGCTTAATGACAGGACAAGAGACCCAGTACTTC.

At least ten counts were recorded for this clone. In DNA, the CDR3 is TGTGCCAGCAGCGCGAGTCCCGGCAGAGGAGGAGTGCTGCTGTTTTTT. This gives the protein CASSASPGRGGVLLFF. This chain links TRBV7-6 with TRBJ1-4; D is unclear. The CDR3 length is 16 residues. V was clipped by 5 bases and J by 14 bases, with 27 bases between them. Per germline, CDR1 SGHVS and CDR2 FNYEAQ.

This clone was recorded many times. CDR3 sequence reads: CASSPVSSTDTQYF. In DNA form, the CDR3 reads TGTGCCAGCAGCCCGGTTAGCAGCACAGATACGCAGTATTTT. The chain joins TRBV12-3 or TRBV12-4 to TRBJ2-3; no definite D call. V was clipped by 6 bases and J by 0 bases, with 10 bases between them. The length of the CDR3 is 14 residues.

This clone occurred many times. For the CDR3, the DNA is TGTGCCAGCAGCTCACGGGACTCCGAGGGGAATGAGCAGTTCTTC. It encodes CASSSRDSEGNEQFF. J is TRBJ2-1 and V is TRBV6-2 or TRBV6-3, with D possibly TRBD2 on 6 matching bases. Germline-derived CDR1 and CDR2 are MNHEY and SVGEGT. V was shortened by 6 bases and J by 7 bases, with 19 bases between the two germline ends. The CDR3 runs to 15 residues.

Regarding this clone: A read error may be the cause here, since a much bigger clone is one base away. The CDR3 loop reads CASSPSVEAYEHYF. Here the CDR3 DNA reads TGTGCCAGCAGCCCTAGCGTGGAGGCCTACGAGCATTACTTC. The V call is TRBV5-6, the J call TRBJ2-7, with D perhaps TRBD2 (6 bases). Germline CDR1 is SGHDT and CDR2 is YYEEEE. There are 14 residues in the CDR3.

This clone is a singleton in its sample. The rearrangement links TRBV4-1 to TRBJ2-7; D is unclear. The CDR3 covers 16 residues. With 2 bases removed from V and 6 bases from J, the gap between germline ends came to 20 bases. CDR1 and CDR2 from the germline V gene are MGHRA and YSYEKL. CDR3 DNA sequence: TGCGCCAGCAGCCAAAGCACCGGTCCGATCTCCATCGAGCAGTACTTC. It specifies CASSQSTGPISIEQYF.

The sample holds many counts of this clone. The chain has TRBV19 and TRBJ2-7, with D uncertain. With 5 bases removed from V and 0 bases from J, the gap between germline ends came to 14 bases. Germline lookup yields CDR1 LNHDA and CDR2 SQIVND (reference sequence). CDR3 length: 15 residues. The CDR3, as DNA: TGTGCCAGTAGTTTTCGACACCTGACCTCCTACGAGCAGTACTTC. It is translated as CASSFRHLTSYEQYF.

This clone was found many times. The rearrangement links TRBV20-1 to TRBJ1-1, with D perhaps matching TRBD1 (5 bases). Germline V gene lookup returns CDR1 DFQATT and CDR2 SNEGSKA (reference sequence). The V gene lost 0 bases and the J gene lost 1 base, with 21 bases spanning the gap. This CDR3 has 18 residues. The CDR3 here is CSARDLQGRDRGNTEAFF. The CDR3 DNA is TGCAGTGCTAGAGATTTGCAGGGCCGTGATCGTGGGAACACTGAAGCTTTCTTT.

This clone was observed at least ten times. This sample includes further DNA sequences coding for the same CDR3. The chain is built from TRBV2 and TRBJ1-1, with D possibly matching TRBD1 (5 bases). Trimming removed 7 bases from V and 4 bases from J, with 19 bases in between. CDR3 length: 15 residues. Germline values: CDR1 SNHLY, CDR2 FYNNEI. The CDR3 DNA reads as TGTGCCAGCATTCCCCCAGGAGGGGTGGGCACTGAAGCTTTCTTT. This sequence encodes CASIPPGGVGTEAFF.

Note on this clone: One junction end does not reproduce the germline sequence, and a read error may be involved. This specimen includes other DNA sequences encoding the same CDR3. The chain links TRBV5-1 to TRBJ1-3; D is unresolved. The CDR3 is 16 amino acids. The germline gives CDR1 SGHRS, CDR2 YFSETQ. The CDR3 here is CASSLSAANLGNTIYF. The CDR3 DNA sequence: TGCGCAAGCAGCTTGTCGGCGGCTAACCTTGGGAACACCATATATTTT. Filled out from reference TRBV5-1 and TRBJ1-3, the complete variable domain reads KAGVTQTPRYLIKTRGQQVTLSCSPISGHRSVSWYQQTPGQGLQFLFEYFSETQRNKGNFPGRFSGRQFSNSRSEMNVSTLELGDSALYLCASSLSAANLGNTIYFGEGSWLTVV.

The genes are TRBV14 and TRBJ2-3; D gene unclear. Germline V gene sequence: CDR1 SGHDN, CDR2 FVKESK. V lost 7 bases and J 4 bases, leaving 15 bases between the germline ends. The length of the CDR3 is 14 residues. CDR3 coding DNA: TGTGCCAGCATCAAACTGGGAACCTCAGATACGCAGTATTTT. Its protein product is CASIKLGTSDTQYF.

This clone was counted many times. The V call is TRBV6-2 or TRBV6-3, the J call TRBJ1-2; 9 bases agree with TRBD1. V was clipped by 6 bases and J by 5 bases; unmatched bases: 10. In germline, CDR1 is MNHEY, CDR2 SVGEGT. The CDR3 has 15 residues. The CDR3 nucleotides read TGTGCCAGCAGCGGCCCCGGGACAGGGAGGTATGGCTACACCTTC. Its protein is CASSGPGTGRYGYTF.

The rearrangement uses TRBV20-1 and TRBJ1-5; 10 nucleotides match TRBD1. The V and J ends lost 6 bases and 6 bases, in that order; junction bases with no gene match: 14. This CDR3 has 16 residues. Germline assignment: CDR1 DFQATT and CDR2 SNEGSKA (reference sequence). The CDR3 is CSALLSGQGNSQPQHF. The CDR3 coding sequence is TGCAGTGCCCTACTGTCGGGACAGGGGAATAGTCAGCCCCAGCATTTT.

This chain uses TRBV4-1 with TRBJ1-5, with D unresolved. Germline V gene sequence: CDR1 MGHRA, CDR2 YSYEKL. The length of the CDR3 is 16 residues. Trimming removed 4 bases from V and 4 bases from J, with 17 bases in between. CDR3 in amino acids: CASSPRIAMGNQPQHF. CDR3 sequence (DNA): TGCGCCAGCAGCCCGAGGATAGCAATGGGAAATCAGCCCCAGCATTTT.

With regard to this clone: This may be a read error, as it is one base from a much larger clone. V and J are TRBV6-1 and TRBJ1-1, with 7 bases identical to TRBD1. There are 15 residues in the CDR3. The V gene's germline CDR1 is MNHNS and CDR2 SASEGT. The CDR3 region has the DNA TGTGCCAGCAGTGAGTATGAACAGGGGAACACTGAATCTTTCTTT. It specifies CASSEYEQGNTESFF.

J is TRBJ2-7 and V is TRBV10-2; 12 nucleotides line up with TRBD2. The germline V gene encodes CDR1 WSHSY and CDR2 SAAADI. The CDR3 contains 16 residues. V lost 7 bases and J lost 0; bases outside the gene matches: 7. The CDR3: CASIGLAGWCSYEQYF. CDR3 coding DNA: TGCGCCAGCATCGGACTAGCGGGGTGGTGCTCCTACGAGCAGTACTTC.

This clone has ten or more counts. This chain joins TRBV6-6 and TRBJ1-5, with 9 bases matching TRBD1. Germline values: CDR1 MNHNY, CDR2 SVGAGI (reference sequence). The CDR3 runs to 17 residues. J gave up 7 bases and V 0 bases, and 10 bases lay outside the gene matches. The CDR3 DNA follows: TGTGCCAGCAGTTACTCATACCCCGGGACAGGGACCCAGCCCCAGCATTTT. Its protein product is CASSYSYPGTGTQPQHF.

In its sample, this clone was seen many times. The rearrangement joins TRBV6-2 or TRBV6-3 to TRBJ1-5; D is ambiguous. V dropped 4 bases and J dropped 5 bases, with 9 bases sitting between them. Germline-derived CDR1 and CDR2 are MNHEY and SVGEGT. The CDR3 loop spans 13 amino acids. CDR3 sequence: CASSFNRDQPQHF. The CDR3, as DNA: TGTGCCAGCAGTTTCAATCGGGATCAGCCCCAGCATTTT.

This clone has more than one count but fewer than ten. The junction departs from the called germline gene at one end, perhaps through a read error. The genes are TRBV6-4 and TRBJ2-1; D is unresolved. Germline V lookup: CDR1 MRHNA, CDR2 SNTAGT. This CDR3 is built from 15 residues. Here the CDR3 DNA reads TGTGCCAGCAGTGATGCCCCACTCGTAAAGGACGAGCAGTCCTTC. It translates to CASSDAPLVKDEQSF.